The 9 T cell receptor beta chains reported below all come from one sample, sequenced in a study of blood T cell repertoires in COVID-19. Data came from immunoSEQ multiplex PCR; TCRdb stores just in-frame clones and leaves some out. This sample has about 100,000 clones, with 80% found just once. The material sequenced was peripheral blood. The receptors originated from a woman aged 70-85 years with acute or convalescent COVID-19.

The DNA for the CDR3 is TGTGCCAGTATTAATGCCGGGGGGTACTCCCCCGGGGAGCTGTTTTTT. Translated, it gives CASINAGGYSPGELFF. V usage is TRBV19 and J usage is TRBJ2-2; 7 bases are shared with TRBD2. V lost 7 bases to trimming and J lost 6 bases; unmatched junction nucleotides: 14. CDR3 length equals 16 residues. CDR1 is LNHDA, CDR2 SQIVND, per germline (reference sequence).

This chain uses TRBV7-9 with TRBJ2-7; perhaps TRBD1 as D (8 bases). The germline CDR1 and CDR2 sequences are SEHNR and FQNEAQ (reference sequence). The CDR3 has 16 residues. V was shortened by 6 bases and J by 3 bases, with 21 bases between the two germline ends. The CDR3 sequence: CASRSDRTGRVYEQYF. The CDR3 region has the DNA TGTGCCAGCAGATCCGACAGGACAGGGAGGGTCTACGAGCAGTACTTC.

This chain uses TRBV12-5 with TRBJ1-2, with TRBD1 matching over 12 bases. CDR1 and CDR2 (germline): LGHNT, FRNRAP. The CDR3 consists of 17 residues. With V trimmed by 0 bases and J by 4 bases, 6 bases remained unmatched. CDR3 sequence: CASGLVRGQGASYGYTF. CDR3 DNA: TGTGCTAGTGGTTTGGTACGGGGACAGGGGGCCAGCTATGGCTACACCTTC. The variable domain in full, completed from reference TRBV12-5 and TRBJ1-2, reads DARVTQTPRHKVTEMGQEVTMRCQPILGHNTVFWYRQTMMQGLELLAYFRNRAPLDDSGMPKDRFSAEMPDATLATLKIQPSEPRDSAVYFCASGLVRGQGASYGYTFGSGTRLTVV.

V usage is TRBV7-2 and J usage is TRBJ2-1; 15 positions match TRBD2. The V segment lost 5 bases and the J segment 7 bases; nucleotides outside the gene matches: 6. Germline CDR1 and CDR2: SGHTA and FQGNSA. The CDR3 covers 16 residues. CDR3: CASSARTSGGGNEQFF. CDR3 bases: TGTGCCAGCAGCGCCAGGACTAGCGGGGGGGGGAATGAGCAGTTCTTC.

This clone appeared a few times. The V call is TRBV3-1 (or the pseudogene TRBV3-2), the J call TRBJ2-2; no clear D. Trimming shortened V by 1 base and J by 4 bases, and 7 bases separated the two germline ends. The CDR3 has 14 residues. Germline V gene data show CDR1 as LGHDT and CDR2 as YNNKEL (reference sequence). CDR3 protein: CASSQVSFTGELFF. CDR3 bases: TGTGCCAGCAGCCAAGTAAGCTTCACCGGGGAGCTGTTTTTT.

J is TRBJ2-5 and V is TRBV30, with TRBD2 as a possible D gene (5 bases). Trimming stripped 1 base from V and 3 bases from J, with 9 bases between. Germline assignment: CDR1 GTSNPN and CDR2 SVGIG (reference sequence). The CDR3 has 13 residues. The CDR3 loop is CAWSGGFKETQYF. In DNA form, the CDR3 reads TGTGCCTGGAGTGGAGGGTTTAAAGAGACCCAGTACTTC.

The genes are TRBV5-5 and TRBJ1-2; maybe TRBD1 (6 bases). V lost 5 bases and J lost 8, with 28 bases in between. Germline assignment: CDR1 SGHKS and CDR2 YYEKEE (reference sequence). The CDR3 loop spans 17 amino acids. The DNA of the CDR3 is TGTGCCAGCAGTAGGACCTACCAGACAGGCGAGTTCGAGGGCTACACCTTC. The encoded protein is CASSRTYQTGEFEGYTF.

The chain joins TRBV6-5 to TRBJ2-6; tentative D call: TRBD1 (6 bases). Trimming shortened V by 7 bases and J by 4 bases, and 14 bases separated the two germline ends. Germline V gives CDR1 MNHEY, CDR2 SVGAGI. CDR3 length: 15 residues. In DNA form, the CDR3 reads TGTGCCAGCATCTCGAGGGGGAAAGGGGCCAACGTCCTGACTTTC. This codes for CASISRGKGANVLTF.

This clone was detected once. The V gene is TRBV6-5, the J gene TRBJ1-2; D is undetermined. Germline V gene lookup returns CDR1 MNHEY and CDR2 SVGAGI. Trimming left V 5 bases short and J 6 bases short, with 19 bases between. The CDR3 has 15 amino acids. The CDR3 region has the DNA TGTGCCAGCAGTCAAACGGCAGAGGCCGGCGATGGCTACACCTTC. This translates into CASSQTAEAGDGYTF.